The 29 T cell receptor beta chains below all came from one sample that was sequenced in a study of T cell clonality in common variable immunodeficiency. Some clones are missing from TCRdb's copy, which holds only in-frame ones; the method was immunoSEQ multiplex PCR. The sample includes 45,000 to 65,000 clones, none of them occurring once. The specimen was peripheral blood mononuclear cells. All receptors come from a person aged 18 to 75 in good health.

This clone was found many times. The read ends 3 residues early relative to the CDR3; the germline J gene fills the gap. The chain employs TRBV19 and TRBJ1-1; D may be TRBD1 (5 bases). This CDR3 is 15 amino acids long. Trimming pared 2 bases from V and 6 bases from J, leaving 16 bases between. Germline V CDR1 and CDR2: LNHDA, SQIVND (reference sequence). CDR3 DNA (partial): TGTGCCAGTAGTATAATCGACGGGGGGAGGGCTGAA. It encodes CASSIIDGGRAE. The full-length CDR3 reads as CASSIIDGGRAEAFF.

This clone was counted at least ten times. The read ends 3 residues shy of where the CDR3 ends; the end is completed using the germline J gene. The chain carries TRBV7-3 and TRBJ2-1; 10 nucleotides match TRBD1. The CDR3 loop spans 16 amino acids. The germline V gene encodes CDR1 SGHTA and CDR2 FQGTGA. V lost 5 bases and J lost 6; bases outside the gene matches: 10. The CDR3 loop is CASSTLGQGNSNEQFF. The DNA read from the CDR3 is TGTGCCAGCAGCACCTTGGGACAGGGGAACAGCAATGAG.

This clone was counted at least ten times. The read ends 3 residues early relative to the CDR3; the germline J gene fills the gap. The chain combines TRBV5-1 with TRBJ1-4; 10 nucleotides match TRBD1. J gave up 7 bases and V 4 bases, and 13 bases lay outside the gene matches. Germline lookup yields CDR1 SGHRS and CDR2 YFSETQ. This CDR3 spans 17 amino acids. The CDR3 loop is CASSGGTGVITSEKLFF. Partial CDR3 DNA: TGCGCCAGCAGCGGGGGGACAGGGGTTATAACGTCTGAAAAA.

Concerning this clone itself: The read ends 3 residues shy of where the CDR3 ends; the end is completed using the germline J gene. The V and J genes are TRBV5-1 and TRBJ2-7, with 10 positions matching TRBD1. This CDR3 spans 15 amino acids. V lost 4 bases, J lost 6 bases, and 10 bases stayed unmatched. Germline values: CDR1 SGHRS, CDR2 YFSETQ. CDR3 amino acids: CASSVGQGVSGEQYF. Incomplete CDR3 DNA: TGCGCCAGCAGCGTCGGACAGGGGGTAAGCGGCGAG.

This clone was seen ten or more times. The read gets to within 3 residues of the CDR3 end, and the germline J gene fills in the rest. This rearrangement joins TRBV7-9 to TRBJ1-1; a possible D gene is TRBD1 (5 bases). Trimming removed 4 bases at V and 3 bases at J, with 12 bases between. The CDR3 sequence is 14 residues long. CDR1 is SEHNR, CDR2 FQNEAQ, per germline (reference sequence). The CDR3: CASSYQTAHTEAFF. The sequenced CDR3 bases are TGTGCCAGCAGCTACCAGACAGCCCACACTGAA.

This clone was recorded many times. The sequenced fragment ends 3 residues before the CDR3 boundary, so the rest is inferred from the germline J gene. The chain has TRBV6-1 and TRBJ1-2; possible D gene TRBD1, 6 bases. V lost 6 bases and J lost 0, with 17 bases in between. The CDR3 contains 16 residues. Germline V lookup: CDR1 MNHNS, CDR2 SASEGT. The CDR3 loop reads CASRETDRRTNYGYTF. The CDR3 bases that were read are TGTGCCAGCAGGGAAACCGACAGGAGAACTAACTATGGC.

Comment on this clone: A read error may account for a junction end that differs from germline. CDR3 loop: CAGSLVLAGEGGYTF. The DNA read from the CDR3 is TGCGCCGGCAGCTTGGTTCTGGCAGGCGAAGGTGGC. The chain couples TRBV5-1 to TRBJ1-2; D remains unclear. With the read ending 3 residues before the CDR3 end, the germline J gene is used to fill in that end. CDR3 length: 15 amino acids. CDR1 is SGHRS, CDR2 YFSETQ, per germline.

The table lists this clone with many counts. With the read ending 3 residues before the CDR3 end, the germline J gene is used to fill in that end. The V and J genes are TRBV12-3 or TRBV12-4 and TRBJ2-7, with unresolved D. V was clipped by 2 bases and J by 6 bases, with 5 bases between them. The CDR3 consists of 11 residues. CDR3 loop: CASSLRSEQYF. The CDR3 bases that were read are TGTGCCAGCAGTTTAAGGTCCGAG.

Concerning this clone itself: The read halts 3 residues ahead of the CDR3 end, with the missing end drawn from the germline J gene. The chain has TRBV30 and TRBJ1-6; D call uncertain. The V gene's germline CDR1 is GTSNPN and CDR2 SVGIG (reference sequence). The V and J ends lost 0 bases and 5 bases respectively, with 8 bases between them. CDR3 length: 14 amino acids. CDR3 DNA (partial): TGTGCCTGGAGTGTAAAGCGGAATAATTCACCC. It encodes CAWSVKRNNSP. The whole CDR3 reads CAWSVKRNNSPLHF.

This clone has a count of ten or more. The read stops 3 residues short of the end of the CDR3; the missing end is completed from the germline J gene. The chain uses TRBV5-1 and TRBJ2-2, with 10 bases identical to TRBD2. Per germline, CDR1 SGHRS and CDR2 YFSETQ. The junction had 2 bases not matched to a gene; V was cut back by 3 bases and J by 0 bases. The CDR3 is 16 amino acids. The CDR3 reads CASSYLAGANTGELFF. CDR3 bases read: TGCGCCAGCAGCTATCTAGCGGGGGCGAACACCGGGGAG.

This clone was picked up many times. The observed sequence ends 3 residues before the CDR3 terminus, with the missing tail filled in from the germline J gene. The chain has TRBV6-4 and TRBJ1-5; 10 bases line up with TRBD1. Germline CDR1 is MRHNA and CDR2 is SNTAGT. CDR3 size: 14 residues. J lost 9 bases, V lost 6 bases, and 8 bases had no gene match. The CDR3 DNA, read in part, is TGTGCCAGCAGCGTCCGGGACAGGGGTGGGCCC. Translation gives CASSVRDRGGP. The complete CDR3 sequence is CASSVRDRGGPQHF.

This clone was observed many times. CDR3 DNA, as far as it was read: TGTGCCAGCTCACCACCAATGGGACAGGGAAAAGATGAG. It is translated as CASSPPMGQGKDE. The full CDR3 protein reads CASSPPMGQGKDEQFF. The V and J genes are TRBV18 and TRBJ2-1; 9 positions agree with TRBD1. Sequencing ends 3 residues short of the CDR3 end; the germline J gene provides the rest. CDR1 is KGHSH, CDR2 LQKENI, per germline. V lost 0 bases, J lost 8 bases, and 8 bases stayed unmatched. This CDR3 contains 16 residues.

This clone was seen many times. From the germline J gene comes the end of the CDR3, since the read stops 3 residues before it. The V call is TRBV19, the J call TRBJ1-2, with 8 bases matching TRBD1. The V segment lost 7 bases and the J segment 3 bases; nucleotides outside the gene matches: 1. The germline V gene has CDR1 LNHDA and CDR2 SQIVND (reference sequence). The CDR3 is made up of 12 amino acids. The part of the CDR3 DNA that was read is TGTGCCAGTAAGACAGGGGACTATGGC. It yields the protein CASKTGDYG. The complete CDR3 sequence is CASKTGDYGYTF.

Remarks on this clone: From the germline J gene comes the end of the CDR3, since the read stops 3 residues before it. The V and J genes are TRBV19 and TRBJ1-1; D not resolved. The CDR3 covers 13 residues. Germline values: CDR1 LNHDA, CDR2 SQIVND (reference sequence). CDR3 sequence: CASSRTPRGYAFF. Partial CDR3 DNA: TGTGCCAGTAGTAGAACGCCTCGGGGTTAT.

This clone was counted at least ten times. Sequencing ends 3 residues short of the CDR3 end; the germline J gene provides the rest. This sequence joins TRBV5-1 and TRBJ2-4; TRBD2 might be the D (5 bases). The CDR3 has 14 amino acids. CDR1 is SGHRS, CDR2 YFSETQ, per germline. V was pared by 4 bases and J by 2 bases, with 10 bases between. The sequenced CDR3 bases are TGCGCCAGCAGCGTCGGGGTGACCAAAAACATT. The encoded protein is CASSVGVTKNI. The CDR3 as a whole reads CASSVGVTKNIQYF.

The sample holds a few counts of this clone. Coverage ceases 3 residues before the CDR3 finishes, and the germline J gene fills in the end. The rearrangement uses TRBV11-2 and TRBJ2-2, with D possibly matching TRBD2 (6 bases). This CDR3 contains 15 residues. The V gene's germline CDR1 is SGHAT and CDR2 FQNNGV. Trimming removed 5 bases from V and 1 base from J, with 11 bases in between. The sequenced CDR3 bases are TGTGCCAGCAGCCCCGTCGGGGGGAACACCGGGGAG. This translates into CASSPVGGNTGE. The full CDR3 sequence reads CASSPVGGNTGELFF.

There are many counts of this clone. The read finishes 3 residues shy of the CDR3 end, and the germline J gene is used to complete it. The chain is built from TRBV19 and TRBJ2-1; 11 positions agree with TRBD2. V shed 2 bases and J 8 bases; nucleotides not matched to a gene: 5. The CDR3 covers 15 residues. The germline CDR1 and CDR2 sequences are LNHDA and SQIVND (reference sequence). Partial CDR3 DNA: TGTGCCAGTAGTATACTAGCGGGGGGTCAGTATGAG. Its translation is CASSILAGGQYE. The entire CDR3 protein reads CASSILAGGQYEQFF.

This clone was counted ten times or more. The read ends 3 residues shy of where the CDR3 ends; the end is completed using the germline J gene. This chain connects TRBV6-4 to TRBJ1-6; D gene uncertain. V dropped 10 bases and J dropped 4 bases, with 11 bases sitting between them. The germline gives CDR1 MRHNA, CDR2 SNTAGT. The CDR3 runs to 13 residues. The CDR3 protein is CATALTYNSPLHF. CDR3 DNA (partial): TGTGCCACGGCCCTGACTTATAATTCACCC.

Incomplete CDR3 DNA: TGTGCCAGCAGTGAAGCGCGGGGGGCATGGTACGAG. Amino acid sequence: CASSEARGAWYE. The whole CDR3 protein is CASSEARGAWYEQYF. The J gene is TRBJ2-7, the V gene TRBV6-1; TRBD2 matches at 8 bases. The read finishes 3 residues shy of the CDR3 end, and the germline J gene is used to complete it. CDR1 is MNHNS, CDR2 SASEGT, per germline. V dropped 0 bases and J dropped 4; count of bases not matched to a gene: 5. This CDR3 contains 15 residues.

The DNA read from the CDR3 is TGCGCCACCTCCGGGGGGGGCCGGCGGGAGACC. The encoded protein is CATSGGGRRET. The entire CDR3 is CATSGGGRRETQYF. The genes are TRBV5-1 and TRBJ2-5, with TRBD2 identical over 8 bases. Read sequence stops 3 residues before the CDR3 end, and the germline J gene provides the missing end. The CDR3 has 14 amino acids. Per the germline V gene, CDR1 is SGHRS and CDR2 is YFSETQ. V shed 9 bases, J shed 5 bases, and the junction held 12 bases outside the gene matches.

This clone was counted ten times or more. The sequenced part of the CDR3 DNA is TGCAGTGCTAGAAGTACAGGGGAGGAAAAA. It encodes CSARSTGEEK. The whole CDR3 sequence reads CSARSTGEEKLFF. The chain links TRBV20-1 to TRBJ1-4; TRBD1 matches 7 bases. From the germline J gene comes the end of the CDR3, since the read stops 3 residues before it. The CDR3 length is 13 residues. Germline CDR1 reads DFQATT; CDR2 reads SNEGSKA (reference sequence). V dropped 2 bases and J dropped 8; count of bases not matched to a gene: 5.

With respect to this clone: Read coverage stops 3 residues before the CDR3 terminus; the germline J gene supplies the remainder. The rearrangement links TRBV19 to TRBJ1-2; no clear D gene. CDR1 LNHDA and CDR2 SQIVND come from the germline V gene (reference sequence). Trimming took off 7 bases at V and 1 base at J, with 13 bases between the two ends. The CDR3 extends over 14 amino acids. Here the CDR3 reads CASTKAAFNYGYTF. CDR3 DNA, as far as it was read: TGTGCCAGTACCAAGGCCGCTTTTAACTATGGC.

This clone was counted many times. The read terminates 3 residues before the CDR3 end, so the remaining end is supplied by the germline J gene. The chain links TRBV11-2 to TRBJ2-2; 13 bases match TRBD2. V lost 4 bases, J lost 7 bases, and 3 bases stayed unmatched. This CDR3 contains 15 residues. Germline CDR1 is SGHAT and CDR2 is FQNNGV. The CDR3 region is CASSYTSGGDGELFF. The DNA read from the CDR3 is TGTGCCAGCAGCTACACTAGCGGGGGGGACGGGGAG.

This clone was observed at least ten times. The read is 3 residues too short to cover the CDR3 end, so that end is filled in from the germline J gene. The V and J genes are TRBV15 and TRBJ2-3, with 7 bases fitting TRBD2. Trimming cost V 3 bases and J 0 bases; bases outside gene matches: 3. Germline CDR1 LNHNV, CDR2 YYDKDF (reference sequence). The CDR3 extends over 15 amino acids. CDR3: CATSRLAGSTDTQYF. Partial CDR3 DNA: TGTGCCACCAGCAGGTTAGCGGGTAGCACAGATACG.

In its sample, this clone was seen many times. With the read ending 3 residues before the CDR3 end, the germline J gene is used to fill in that end. V usage is TRBV30 and J usage is TRBJ1-6; TRBD1 aligns across 8 bases. From germline, CDR1 is GTSNPN and CDR2 SVGIG (reference sequence). The CDR3 is 17 residues long. V trimming: 0 bases; J trimming: 8 bases; junction bases outside the gene matches: 12. This CDR3 is CAWSVPAGGYQDSPLHF. The part of the CDR3 DNA that was read is TGTGCCTGGAGTGTACCGGCAGGGGGCTATCAAGATTCACCC. Using reference TRBV30 and TRBJ1-6 for the parts outside the CDR3, the full variable domain is SQTIHQWPATLVQPVGSPLSLECTVEGTSNPNLYWYRQAAGRGLQLLFYSVGIGQISSEVPQNLSASRPQDRQFILSSKKLLLSDSGFYLCAWSVPAGGYQDSPLHFGNGTRLTVT.

This clone was seen many times. The read terminates 3 residues before the CDR3 end, so the remaining end is supplied by the germline J gene. J is TRBJ2-2 and V is TRBV12-3 or TRBV12-4; D ambiguous. The CDR3 has 12 residues. The V gene lost 6 bases and the J gene lost 4 bases, with 6 bases spanning the gap. The CDR3 loop reads CASSRGTGELFF. CDR3 DNA, as far as it was read: TGTGCCAGCAGCCGAGGCACCGGGGAG.

This clone came up many times. The CDR3 goes on 3 residues after the read ends, and that part is filled in from the germline J gene. The chain recombines TRBV7-2 with TRBJ1-4, with 7 bases fitting TRBD1. After removal of 1 base from V and 8 bases from J, the junction contained 7 bases not matched to a gene. The CDR3 loop spans 15 amino acids. Germline V gene lookup returns CDR1 SGHTA and CDR2 FQGNSA. The CDR3 DNA, read in part, is TGTGCCAGCAGCTTAGGAGGACAGGTGGGGGAAAAA. Protein sequence: CASSLGGQVGEK. The full CDR3 is CASSLGGQVGEKLFF.

With regard to this clone: The sequence runs out 3 residues before the end of the CDR3; the remainder is reconstructed from the germline J gene. The chain has TRBV18 and TRBJ1-6; 7 bases are a match to TRBD1. V lost 6 bases to trimming and J lost 5 bases; unmatched junction nucleotides: 4. CDR3 size: 14 residues. The germline V gene encodes CDR1 KGHSH and CDR2 LQKENI. The part of the CDR3 DNA that was read is TGTGCCAGCTCGAGGGACAGTAATAATTCACCC. It encodes CASSRDSNNSP. The CDR3 as a whole reads CASSRDSNNSPLHF.

This clone came up many times. Sequencing ends 3 residues short of the CDR3 end; the germline J gene provides the rest. The V and J genes are TRBV7-8 and TRBJ2-5; TRBD2 is a possible D gene (5 bases). Trimming removed 4 bases from V and 5 bases from J, with 14 bases in between. The CDR3 runs 14 residues. The germline gives CDR1 SGHVS, CDR2 FQNEAQ. The CDR3: CASSSGSHTETQYF. The part of the CDR3 DNA that was read is TGTGCCAGCAGCTCGGGGTCCCACACGGAGACC.